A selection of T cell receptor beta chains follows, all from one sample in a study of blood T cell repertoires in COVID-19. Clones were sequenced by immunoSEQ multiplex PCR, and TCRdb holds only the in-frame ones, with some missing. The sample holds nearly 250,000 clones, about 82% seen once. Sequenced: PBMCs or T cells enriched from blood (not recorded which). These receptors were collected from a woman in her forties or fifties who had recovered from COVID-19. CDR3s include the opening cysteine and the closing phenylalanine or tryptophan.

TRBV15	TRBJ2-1	CATSSRDRGPYNEQFF
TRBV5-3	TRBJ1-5	CARSLGGNNQPQHF
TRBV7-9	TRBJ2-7	CASSLAWSSVNYEQYF
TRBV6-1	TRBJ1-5	CASSESQGSLPQHF
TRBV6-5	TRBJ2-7	CASRTLAGGYEQYF
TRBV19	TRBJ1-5	CASSALDRGLSNQPQHF
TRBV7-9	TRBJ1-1	CASSLSVNTEAFF
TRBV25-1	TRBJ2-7	CASGGWDSTYEQYF
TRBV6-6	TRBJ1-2	CASSRQALYGYTF
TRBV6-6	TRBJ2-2	CASSYGLGGTGELFF
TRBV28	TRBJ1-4	CASRDEVDEKLFF
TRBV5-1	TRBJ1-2	CASSLEGRPTGDYGYTF
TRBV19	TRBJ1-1	CASKDRGPEAFF
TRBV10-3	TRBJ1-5	CAISEGDRANQPQHF
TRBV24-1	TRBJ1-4	CATSDLTGGRSNEKLFF
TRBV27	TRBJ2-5	CASSSGLSQETQYF
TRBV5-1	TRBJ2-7	CASSLYGGGLTYEQYF
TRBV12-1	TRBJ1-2	CASSLNNRQGMKGYTF
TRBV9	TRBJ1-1	CASNQGMNTEAFF
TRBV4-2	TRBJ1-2	CASSQEFLIGDSSNSRYTF
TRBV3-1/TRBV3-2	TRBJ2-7	CASSLGGFGEQYF
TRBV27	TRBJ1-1	CASRAGSTEAFF
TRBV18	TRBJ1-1	CASSPPLGSNTEAFF
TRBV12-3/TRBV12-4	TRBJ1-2	CASSSQASYGYTF
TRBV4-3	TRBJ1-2	CASSQQDRGYGYTF
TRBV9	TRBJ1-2	CASSPRSGGGGYTF
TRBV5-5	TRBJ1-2	CASSLHPDRAYGYTF
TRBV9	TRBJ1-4	CASSVDEGKKLFF
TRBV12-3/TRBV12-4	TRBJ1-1	CASMREGTEAFF
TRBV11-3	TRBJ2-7	CASSFLAGITPRIKGSDF
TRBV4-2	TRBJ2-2	CASSQDEEGAHTGELFF
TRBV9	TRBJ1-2	CASSAVGRGPGGYTF
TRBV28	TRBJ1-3	CASSTGTESSGNTIYF
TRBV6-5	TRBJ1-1	CAARTYGGTEAFF
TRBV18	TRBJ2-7	CASSLPGSGGEQYF
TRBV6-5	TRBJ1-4	CASSRVPNEKLFF
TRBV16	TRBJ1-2	CASSQYRSDGYTF
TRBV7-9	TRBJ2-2	CASSSSRTSGAAGELFF
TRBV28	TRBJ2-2	CASSRRRLAIPPGELFF
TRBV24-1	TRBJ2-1	CATSDSGSTNEQFF
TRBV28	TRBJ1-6	CASSSRSPLHF